Shown below are 20 T cell receptor beta chains from a single sample sequenced in a study of shared clonotypes between healthy human individuals. TCRdb's copy holds only in-frame clones and misses some; the assay was immunoSEQ multiplex PCR. Of around 1.1 million clones listed, 75% to 80% are singletons. Sample: memory CD4+ T cells from PBMCs. Documented subset: CD45RA-negative fraction. The receptor source for this set is a man younger than 35 in good health. Some clones in this sample may be carry-over from other donors' samples.

This clone was recorded many times. The rearrangement joins TRBV30 to TRBJ1-1; D gene uncertain. This CDR3 is 12 amino acids long. V was pared by 3 bases and J by 1 base, with 6 bases between. Germline-derived CDR1 and CDR2 are GTSNPN and SVGIG (reference sequence). This CDR3 is CAWRAWNTEAFF. The CDR3 DNA reads as TGTGCCTGGAGAGCCTGGAACACTGAAGCTTTCTTT.

V and J are TRBV7-2 and TRBJ2-5, with no clear D. The germline V gene encodes CDR1 SGHTA and CDR2 FQGNSA. This CDR3 contains 12 residues. V lost 4 bases and J lost 5, with 8 bases in between. CDR3: CASSSLVETQYF. CDR3 coding DNA: TGTGCCAGCAGCTCGCTAGTGGAGACCCAGTACTTC.

The rearrangement joins TRBV27 to TRBJ2-1; TRBD1 agrees at 9 bases. This CDR3 contains 18 residues. Trimming cost V 3 bases and J 2 bases; bases outside gene matches: 11. Per germline, CDR1 MNHEY and CDR2 SMNVEV (reference sequence). The CDR3 region has the DNA TGTGCCAGCAGTTTCGATCAAACAGGGGGCGGACCCTACAATGAGCAGTTCTTC. This encodes CASSFDQTGGGPYNEQFF.

This clone appeared a single time. This chain uses TRBV4-1 with TRBJ2-1, with 9 bases lining up with TRBD1. Germline assignment: CDR1 MGHRA and CDR2 YSYEKL. The CDR3 has 16 residues. V shed 1 base, J shed 8 bases, and the junction held 9 bases outside the gene matches. The CDR3 reads CASSQAGTGLQYEQFF. CDR3 nucleotide sequence: TGCGCCAGCAGCCAAGCCGGGACAGGGTTACAATATGAGCAGTTCTTC.

The rearrangement joins TRBV7-3 to TRBJ2-2, with 7 bases aligning to TRBD1. J gave up 5 bases and V 6 bases, and 9 bases lay outside the gene matches. The CDR3 runs 15 residues. The germline CDR1 and CDR2 sequences are SGHTA and FQGTGA. CDR3 sequence reads: CASREQGSGTGELFF. DNA for the CDR3: TGTGCCAGCAGGGAACAGGGGTCAGGTACCGGGGAGCTGTTTTTT.

This clone was observed a single time. Other nucleotide sequences from this sample produce the same CDR3. The CDR3 loop reads CASSLIADTQYF. CDR3 DNA sequence: TGTGCCAGCAGCCTTATTGCGGATACGCAGTATTTT. V is TRBV28 and J is TRBJ2-3; D unclear. CDR1 MDHEN and CDR2 SYDVKM come from the germline V gene. There are 12 residues in the CDR3. V dropped 6 bases and J dropped 6 bases, with 10 bases sitting between them.

J is TRBJ1-4 and V is TRBV6-1; 9 bases fit TRBD1. Germline loops: CDR1 MNHNS, CDR2 SASEGT. Trimming took 10 bases from V and 5 from J; bases not matched to a gene: 5. This CDR3 region has 13 residues. The chain's CDR3 is CATGTGSNEKLFF. The CDR3 nucleotides are TGTGCCACCGGGACAGGGTCGAATGAAAAACTGTTTTTT.

For this clone: A much larger clone differs by one base, so this may be a read error. Within the sample, other DNA sequences also encode this same CDR3. The chain is built from TRBV7-9 and TRBJ2-5; D is uncertain. The V gene lost 5 bases and the J gene lost 4 bases, with 2 bases spanning the gap. The CDR3 consists of 10 residues. Germline V gene sequence: CDR1 SEHNR, CDR2 FQNEAQ (reference sequence). The CDR3 region has the DNA TGTGCCAGCAGCCGAGAGACCCAGTACTTC. It is translated as CASSRETQYF.

The CDR3 DNA follows: TGTGCCAGCAGCTTACGACTAGCGTCTTACAATGAGCAGTTCTTC. Residues: CASSLRLASYNEQFF. The rearrangement uses TRBV5-4 and TRBJ2-1; 8 bases fit TRBD2. The CDR3 length is 15 residues. In germline, CDR1 is SGHNT, CDR2 YYREEE (reference sequence). V lost 2 bases, J lost 4 bases, and 5 bases stayed unmatched.

V is TRBV28 and J is TRBJ2-1; D is ambiguous. The germline gives CDR1 MDHEN, CDR2 SYDVKM. The CDR3 consists of 14 residues. V was shortened by 1 base and J by 6 bases, with 10 bases between the two germline ends. The CDR3 here is CASSLFGSPNEQFF. The CDR3 DNA sequence: TGTGCCAGCAGTTTATTTGGCAGCCCCAATGAGCAGTTCTTC. Combining the CDR3 with reference TRBV28 and TRBJ2-1 gives the whole variable domain DVKVTQSSRYLVKRTGEKVFLECVQDMDHENMFWYRQDPGLGLRLIYFSYDVKMKEKGDIPEGYSVSREKKERFSLILESASTNQTSMYLCASSLFGSPNEQFFGPGTRLTVL.

This clone has at least ten counts. The chain carries TRBV6-1 and TRBJ2-7, with a possible D match to TRBD1 (5 bases). The germline CDR1 and CDR2 sequences are MNHNS and SASEGT. V was cut by 10 bases and J by 2 bases, with 15 bases left in between. The CDR3 has 13 amino acids. DNA of the CDR3: TGTGCCACCTCCTTGGACACTCCCTACGAGCAGTACTTC. Translation gives CATSLDTPYEQYF.

The sample holds a few counts of this clone. V gene TRBV6-1 combines with J gene TRBJ1-4, with unresolved D. Germline CDR1 MNHNS, CDR2 SASEGT. The CDR3 contains 16 residues. The V end was cut by 3 bases, the J end by 0 bases, with 11 bases between. The DNA of the CDR3 is TGTGCCAGCAGTGATCTAGGTCTTGCAACTAATGAAAAACTGTTTTTT. Amino acids: CASSDLGLATNEKLFF.

On this clone: This same CDR3 is encoded by further DNA sequences in the sample. The V and J genes are TRBV18 and TRBJ1-5, with 7 nucleotides matching TRBD1. CDR1 is KGHSH, CDR2 LQKENI, per germline. This CDR3 has 15 amino acids. V lost 5 bases to trimming and J lost 1 base; unmatched junction nucleotides: 5. CDR3 sequence: CASSLLQGSNQPQHF. The CDR3 coding sequence is TGTGCCAGCTCATTACTACAGGGGAGCAATCAGCCCCAGCATTTT.

The V call is TRBV6-6, the J call TRBJ2-7; D gene uncertain. The V gene lost 7 bases and the J gene lost 0 bases, with 19 bases spanning the gap. The CDR3 consists of 16 residues. CDR1 MNHNY and CDR2 SVGAGI come from the germline V gene (reference sequence). The CDR3 reads CASTQRSLESSYEQYF. In nucleotides, the CDR3 is TGTGCCAGCACCCAGAGGTCCCTTGAAAGCTCCTACGAGCAGTACTTC.

This chain connects TRBV27 to TRBJ2-1; tentatively, D is TRBD2 (5 bases). The germline V and J ends were trimmed by 4 bases and 0 bases, with 25 bases remaining between them. The length of the CDR3 is 20 residues. Per the germline V gene, CDR1 is MNHEY and CDR2 is SMNVEV (reference sequence). The chain's CDR3 is CASSSTDYPPRTVSYNEQFF. The CDR3 DNA reads as TGTGCCAGCAGTTCCACAGACTATCCCCCTAGGACGGTCTCCTACAATGAGCAGTTCTTC.

CDR3: CASSSSGPTYEQYF. The CDR3 DNA is TGTGCCAGCAGTTCTAGCGGGCCTACCTACGAGCAGTACTTC. The chain uses TRBV28 and TRBJ2-7; 8 nucleotides match TRBD2. Trimming at V came to 4 bases and at J to 2 bases, leaving 4 bases not matched to a gene. The germline V gene encodes CDR1 MDHEN and CDR2 SYDVKM. This CDR3 has 14 residues.

The sample holds a few counts of this clone. This may come from a read error, since a much larger clone is one base off. The CDR3, as DNA: TGTGCCTGGGGGCAGAGAGGTGATACGCAGTATTTT. Its translation is CAWGQRGDTQYF. The chain carries TRBV30 and TRBJ2-3; no definite D call. The germline CDR1 and CDR2 sequences are GTSNPN and SVGIG (reference sequence). V shed 5 bases and J shed 6 bases, with 12 bases lying between them. The CDR3 runs to 12 residues.

The CDR3 DNA reads as TGTGCCAGCAGCCGAAAAGAGGCGGGGCCCACCGGGGAGCTGTTTTTT. Protein product: CASSRKEAGPTGELFF. V is TRBV7-3 and J is TRBJ2-2; D might be TRBD2 (6 bases). The CDR3 length is 16 residues. Between the trimmed V and J ends, which lost 5 bases and 4 bases, there was a span of 17 bases. Germline V CDR1 and CDR2: SGHTA, FQGTGA.

The chain is built from TRBV11-1 and TRBJ1-2; no definite D call. V was shortened by 4 bases and J by 3 bases, with 9 bases between the two germline ends. Germline values: CDR1 SGHAT, CDR2 FQDESV (reference sequence). This CDR3 contains 13 residues. CDR3 sequence (DNA): TGTGCCAGCAGCTGGACGGGAGACTATGGCTACACCTTC. Its protein product is CASSWTGDYGYTF.

This chain connects TRBV25-1 to TRBJ2-6; D call uncertain. The CDR3 loop spans 15 amino acids. V lost 8 bases to trimming and J lost 1 base, with 12 bases between them. The germline gives CDR1 MGHDK, CDR2 SYGVNS. This CDR3 reads CASVQAESGANVLTF. CDR3 coding DNA: TGTGCCAGCGTGCAAGCCGAATCTGGGGCCAACGTCCTGACTTTC. The whole variable domain, remainder taken from reference TRBV25-1 and TRBJ2-6, is EADIYQTPRYLVIGTGKKITLECSQTMGHDKMYWYQQDPGMELHLIHYSYGVNSTEKGDLSSESTVSRIRTEHFPLTLESARPSHTSQYLCASVQAESGANVLTFGAGSRLTVL.